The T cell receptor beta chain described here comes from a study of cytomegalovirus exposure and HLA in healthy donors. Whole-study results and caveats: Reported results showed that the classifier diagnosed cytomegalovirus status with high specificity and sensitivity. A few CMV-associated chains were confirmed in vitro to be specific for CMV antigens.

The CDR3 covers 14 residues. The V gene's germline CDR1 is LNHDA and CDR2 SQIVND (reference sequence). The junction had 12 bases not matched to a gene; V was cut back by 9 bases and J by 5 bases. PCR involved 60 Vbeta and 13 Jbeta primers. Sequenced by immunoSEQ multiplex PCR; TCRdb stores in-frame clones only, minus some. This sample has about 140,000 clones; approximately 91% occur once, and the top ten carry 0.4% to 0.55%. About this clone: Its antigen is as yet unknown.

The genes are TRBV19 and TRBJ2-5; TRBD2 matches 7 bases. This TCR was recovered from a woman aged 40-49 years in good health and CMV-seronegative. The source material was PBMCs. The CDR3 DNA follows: TGTGCCAGCGGGCGGGCGGGAGTCCGGGAGACCCAGTACTTC. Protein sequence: CASGRAGVRETQYF.